This TCR beta chain was obtained from a study of CD8 T cells in ankylosing spondylitis. Study-level results: In reactive arthritis synovial fluid and blood, some motif variants had been reported before. There was a TCR beta motif, made of fewer than 10 highly homologous variants, that appeared characteristic of ankylosing spondylitis blood.

Researchers built TCR beta libraries using quantitative 5'-RACE with molecular barcodes. One entry per CDR3 protein, called by TCRdb with MiXCR from the 5' RACE reads. The table records 250,000 to 300,000 distinct CDR3 sequences, 15% to 25% of them present only once. Trimming took off 0 bases at V and 6 bases at J, with 13 bases between the two ends. The CDR3 has 15 amino acids. To note about this clonotype: Its antigen is not identified.

Sample: blood, either unsorted or a sorted T cell fraction (not recorded which). The rearrangement joins TRBV12-3 or TRBV12-4 to TRBJ2-3; D is uncertain. The sequence was collected from a male donor with ankylosing spondylitis or in good health (not recorded which). CDR3 coding DNA: TGTGCCAGCAGTTTAGCGGCCGGCCCGTTTGATACGCAGTATTTT. Translation gives CASSLAAGPFDTQYF.